This T cell receptor (beta chain) came from a study of T cells in Graves' hyperthyroidism and ophthalmopathy. Findings of the study overall: In the blood, most expanded thyroid clonotypes above 0.001 appeared as well. From stable hyperthyroidism, ophthalmopathy was separated by a 13 V-J model.

Germline values: CDR1 SNHLY, CDR2 FYNNEI. The CDR3 has 12 residues. V lost 4 bases and J lost 14, with 12 bases in between. Ten or more counts support this clonotype. Its antigen remains unknown. The hyperthyroidism was newly diagnosed and had lasted under 2 months; the patients were aged 18 to 65. Amplified regions were TCR beta CDR3 sequences from RNA transcripts. Carried out on the TCR CDR3, a first-round RT-PCR used the HTBI primer set. One entry per CDR3 protein, called by TCRdb with MiXCR from the multiplex PCR reads. The table shows hundreds of thousands of distinct CDR3 sequences, with approximately 44% occurring only once.

This chain uses TRBV2 with TRBJ1-6, with D uncertain. The sequenced sample was peripheral blood or thyroid tissue (not recorded which). This TCR derives from a woman aged 18-29 years with Graves' hyperthyroidism. The CDR3 DNA follows: TGTGCCAGCAGTGGACACGGTCGGGCCCTCCACTTT. Translated, it gives CASSGHGRALHF.